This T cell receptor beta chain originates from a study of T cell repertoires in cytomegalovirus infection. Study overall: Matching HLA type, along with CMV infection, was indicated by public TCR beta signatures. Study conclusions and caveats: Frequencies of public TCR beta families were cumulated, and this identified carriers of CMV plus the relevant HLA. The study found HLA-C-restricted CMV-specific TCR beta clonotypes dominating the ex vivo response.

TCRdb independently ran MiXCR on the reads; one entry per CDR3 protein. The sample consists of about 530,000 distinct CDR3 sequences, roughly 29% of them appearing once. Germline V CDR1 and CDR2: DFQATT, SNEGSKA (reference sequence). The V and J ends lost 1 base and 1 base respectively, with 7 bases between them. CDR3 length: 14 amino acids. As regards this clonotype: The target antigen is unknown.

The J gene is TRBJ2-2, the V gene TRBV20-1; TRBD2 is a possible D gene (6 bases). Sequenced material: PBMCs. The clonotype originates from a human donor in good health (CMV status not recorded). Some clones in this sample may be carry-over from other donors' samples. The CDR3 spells CSARVSGNTGELFF. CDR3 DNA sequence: TGCAGTGCTAGAGTTAGCGGGAACACCGGGGAGCTGTTTTTT.